This TCR beta chain comes out of a study of cytomegalovirus exposure and HLA in healthy donors. The overall study: Sequencing of 150 million to 200 million T cells in an earlier analysis found 100 million to 140 million unique TCR beta sequences. Points from the study as a whole: There were 150 to 200 TCR beta chains listed as cytomegalovirus-associated. Analyses of presence/absence relied on an assumption of roughly uniform sequencing depth across donors.

Regarding this clone: Its target is unknown.

Per the germline V gene, CDR1 is MNHEY and CDR2 is SMNVEV (reference sequence). There are 14 residues in the CDR3. Trimming stripped 5 bases from V and 10 bases from J, with 20 bases between. PCR employed 60 Vbeta and 13 Jbeta primers. This table comes from immunoSEQ multiplex PCR, and its TCRdb copy is limited to in-frame clones, with some not included. Found here are approximately 160,000 clones, approximately 71% of them singletons; the top ten hold 4% to 5.5%. The origin of this receptor is a male donor in good health and CMV-seronegative. The sequencing input was PBMCs. The chain uses TRBV27 and TRBJ1-1; no clear D gene. The CDR3: CASSTARDEVGAFF. The CDR3 nucleotides are TGTGCCAGCAGTACCGCCCGGGATGAGGTTGGAGCTTTCTTT.